The source of this T cell receptor beta chain is a study of identical twins. Study results and limitations: Abundant beta clonotypes from cord blood bore fewer insertions; memory repertoires lacked this pattern.

Germline V gives CDR1 LGHNA, CDR2 YNFKEQ. The CDR3 length is 15 residues. The germline V and J ends were trimmed by 8 bases and 6 bases, with 23 bases remaining between them. The cDNA had a unique molecular identifier and a template-switch universal primer site. One entry per CDR3 protein, called by TCRdb with MiXCR from the 5' RACE reads. The sample records 200,000 to 250,000 distinct CDR3 sequences, about 7.5% being singletons. On this clonotype itself: Its specificity is unknown.

All donors were healthy Caucasians. These sequences were also reported in another study, on yellow fever vaccine responses in identical twins.

Sequenced input: memory (CD45RO+) T cells sorted from blood. This rearrangement joins TRBV4-2 to TRBJ2-7, with D perhaps assigned TRBD1 or TRBD2 (5 bases each). This clonotype originated in a woman between 18 and 30 years old in good health. In DNA, the CDR3 is TGTGCCAGCCGTCGGGACGGTGCTTCGGAGGCCGAGCAGTACTTC. Translation gives CASRRDGASEAEQYF.